This TCR beta chain was sequenced in a study of blood T cell repertoires in COVID-19. The table lists this clone with a count of one. Method: immunoSEQ multiplex PCR; TCRdb's copy keeps in-frame clones and lacks some. The table has fewer than 150,000 clones, roughly 84% seen once. This TCR derives from a young woman who had recovered from COVID-19. The sequenced material came from peripheral blood.

The CDR3 spells CASSASGGADTQYF. CDR3 in DNA: TGTGCCAGCAGTGCTAGCGGGGGGGCAGATACGCAGTATTTT. The chain has TRBV2 and TRBJ2-3; TRBD2 matches at 12 bases. With 4 bases clipped from V and 4 bases from J, the junction kept 0 bases outside the gene matches. The germline V gene has CDR1 SNHLY and CDR2 FYNNEI. The CDR3 spans 14 residues.